These 29 T cell receptor beta chains share one sample of origin, sequenced in a study of blood T cell repertoires in COVID-19. Assay used: immunoSEQ multiplex PCR; TCRdb lists only in-frame clones, some missing. Of about 74,000 clones detected, roughly nine tenths appear once; the ten largest clones hold 1.4% to 1.5%. Sequencing used peripheral blood. The source is a man aged 50-60 years with acute or convalescent COVID-19.

The CDR3 DNA reads as TGTGCCAGCAACTTCAGGGAGGGCACTGAAGCTTTCTTT. Protein product: CASNFREGTEAFF. The chain recombines TRBV11-2 with TRBJ1-1; maybe TRBD1 (5 bases). Trimming shortened V by 7 bases and J by 4 bases, and 13 bases separated the two germline ends. The V gene's germline CDR1 is SGHAT and CDR2 FQNNGV. This CDR3 contains 13 residues. Full variable domain (outside the CDR3, taken from reference TRBV11-2 and TRBJ1-1): EAGVAQSPRYKIIEKRQSVAFWCNPISGHATLYWYQQILGQGPKLLIQFQNNGVVDDSQLPKDRFSAERLKGVDSTLKIQPAKLEDSAVYLCASNFREGTEAFFGQGTRLTVV.

DNA of the CDR3: TGTGCCAGCAGTTCAGGGGGCGCGGGGAACACCATATATTTT. It specifies CASSSGGAGNTIYF. The V and J genes are TRBV27 and TRBJ1-3, with 8 bases fitting TRBD1. The CDR3 covers 14 residues. Germline V lookup: CDR1 MNHEY, CDR2 SMNVEV (reference sequence). V shed 4 bases, J shed 7 bases, and the junction held 6 bases outside the gene matches.

The gene calls are TRBV7-3 and TRBJ2-3; D is ambiguous. Deletions cut 1 base from V and 0 bases from J, with 8 bases between. The CDR3 has 15 amino acids. The V gene's germline CDR1 is SGHTA and CDR2 FQGTGA. CDR3 nucleotide sequence: TGTGCCAGCAGCTTAAATGGGCTTAGCACAGATACGCAGTATTTT. Its translation is CASSLNGLSTDTQYF.

The gene calls are TRBV30 and TRBJ2-7, with 9 positions matching TRBD2. Germline CDR1 GTSNPN, CDR2 SVGIG (reference sequence). This CDR3 has 14 amino acids. V was pared by 5 bases and J by 3 bases, with 8 bases of the junction left unmatched. This CDR3 is CAWGAGGPHYEQYF. CDR3 nucleotide sequence: TGTGCCTGGGGCGCGGGGGGGCCCCACTACGAGCAGTACTTC.

This rearrangement joins TRBV19 to TRBJ2-1; no firm D call. Germline V gene data show CDR1 as LNHDA and CDR2 as SQIVND (reference sequence). The CDR3 totals 13 residues. Between the trimmed V and J ends, which lost 4 bases and 0 bases, there was a span of 4 bases. In nucleotides, the CDR3 is TGTGCCAGTAGTAAGAGCTCCTACAATGAGCAGTTCTTC. It is translated as CASSKSSYNEQFF.

The chain carries TRBV29-1 and TRBJ2-3; D might be TRBD2 (6 bases). Germline CDR1 SQVTM, CDR2 ANQGSEA. The CDR3 runs to 12 residues. V lost 6 bases to trimming and J lost 7 bases, with 14 bases between them. The DNA of the CDR3 is TGCAGCGTCCTAGCGACATTCCATACGCAGTATTTT. This codes for CSVLATFHTQYF.

CDR3 amino acids: CASRGRGRGITEAFF. CDR3 DNA: TGTGCCAGTAGGGGCAGGGGGCGTGGGATCACTGAAGCTTTCTTT. The chain links TRBV19 to TRBJ1-1; 8 positions match TRBD1. Per germline, CDR1 LNHDA and CDR2 SQIVND (reference sequence). V dropped 6 bases and J dropped 4; count of bases not matched to a gene: 10. The CDR3 is 15 residues long. Full variable domain (remainder filled in from reference TRBV19 and TRBJ1-1): DGGITQSPKYLFRKEGQNVTLSCEQNLNHDAMYWYRQDPGQGLRLIYYSQIVNDFQKGDIAEGYSVSREKKESFPLTVTSAQKNPTAFYLCASRGRGRGITEAFFGQGTRLTVV.

The genes are TRBV4-1 and TRBJ2-7; tentatively, D is TRBD2 (5 bases). CDR1 and CDR2 from the germline V gene are MGHRA and YSYEKL. The CDR3 sequence is 13 residues long. The V and J ends lost 4 bases and 2 bases respectively, with 9 bases between them. The CDR3 DNA is TGCGCCAGCAGCCCACGGGGTCCCTACGAGCAGTACTTC. Encoded protein: CASSPRGPYEQYF.

The chain joins TRBV29-1 to TRBJ2-1, with 9 bases lining up with TRBD2. This CDR3 has 15 residues. J was trimmed by 3 bases and V by 2 bases; bases with no gene match: 5. Germline V gene lookup returns CDR1 SQVTM and CDR2 ANQGSEA. CDR3 nucleotides: TGCAGCGTTGAATTAGCGGGGGATGTCTACAATGAGCAGTTCTTC. Protein sequence: CSVELAGDVYNEQFF.

This chain uses TRBV4-1 with TRBJ1-6; D ambiguous. The CDR3 contains 14 residues. Germline V gene data show CDR1 as MGHRA and CDR2 as YSYEKL. V gave up 1 base and J gave up 6 bases, with 7 bases separating them. The CDR3 nucleotides read TGCGCCAGCAGCCAAGGACAAATTAATTCACCCCTCCACTTT. Amino acids: CASSQGQINSPLHF.

The chain joins TRBV5-1 to TRBJ2-1; 10 positions match TRBD2. The V gene end was trimmed by 5 bases and the J gene end by 10 bases; junction bases not matched to a gene: 3. Germline CDR1 and CDR2: SGHRS and YFSETQ. CDR3 length equals 12 residues. The CDR3 sequence: CASSLAGAEQFF. The CDR3 nucleotides read TGCGCCAGCAGTCTAGCGGGAGCCGAGCAGTTCTTC. Combining the CDR3 with reference TRBV5-1 and TRBJ2-1 gives the whole variable domain KAGVTQTPRYLIKTRGQQVTLSCSPISGHRSVSWYQQTPGQGLQFLFEYFSETQRNKGNFPGRFSGRQFSNSRSEMNVSTLELGDSALYLCASSLAGAEQFFGPGTRLTVL.

DNA for the CDR3: TGTGCCAGCAAGGGACTAGCGGGAGGCACAGATACGCAGTATTTT. Translating gives CASKGLAGGTDTQYF. The chain links TRBV9 to TRBJ2-3, with 14 bases that match TRBD2. This CDR3 is built from 15 residues. V lost 6 bases, J lost 1 base, and 1 base stayed unmatched. Germline V gene data show CDR1 as SGDLS and CDR2 as YYNGEE.

This rearrangement joins TRBV6-5 to TRBJ1-6, with TRBD1 identical over 7 bases. Germline lookup yields CDR1 MNHEY and CDR2 SVGAGI. This CDR3 has 14 residues. Unmatched junction bases numbered 1, after V lost 8 bases and J lost 0 bases. In DNA form, the CDR3 reads TGTGCCAGCCAGGGGGGCTCCTATAATTCACCCCTCCACTTT. It codes for CASQGGSYNSPLHF.

This clone was detected once. The rearrangement uses TRBV5-1 and TRBJ1-1; 8 bases align to TRBD1. CDR1 and CDR2 (germline): SGHRS, YFSETQ. Germline trimming cut 0 bases from V and 10 bases from J; bases unmatched to any gene: 5. This CDR3 comprises 13 residues. The CDR3 protein is CASSLVQGARAFF. CDR3 sequence (DNA): TGCGCCAGCAGCTTGGTGCAGGGGGCGCGAGCTTTCTTT.

V usage is TRBV3-1 (or the pseudogene TRBV3-2) and J usage is TRBJ1-1; 8 bases are shared with TRBD1. This CDR3 comprises 16 residues. Trimming at V came to 4 bases and at J to 4 bases, leaving 11 bases not matched to a gene. Germline-derived CDR1 and CDR2 are LGHDT and YNNKEL (reference sequence). The CDR3 sequence is CASSPPTGQGGTEAFF. CDR3 sequence (DNA): TGTGCCAGCAGCCCGCCTACAGGACAGGGTGGCACTGAAGCTTTCTTT.

This chain connects TRBV3-1 (or the pseudogene TRBV3-2) to TRBJ2-2; maybe TRBD2 (6 bases). The CDR3 extends over 19 amino acids. Germline lookup yields CDR1 LGHDT and CDR2 YNNKEL (reference sequence). V was shortened by 5 bases and J by 0 bases, with 22 bases between the two germline ends. CDR3 sequence (DNA): TGTGCCAGCAGCAGCCAAGTGTACCGATGGACTACGAACACCGGGGAGCTGTTTTTT. It yields the protein CASSSQVYRWTTNTGELFF.

A single count supports this clone. The chain has TRBV28 and TRBJ1-5; D not resolved. The CDR3 spans 12 residues. Germline assignment: CDR1 MDHEN and CDR2 SYDVKM. V was trimmed by 2 bases and J by 5 bases, leaving 4 bases between them. The CDR3: CASSLADQPQHF. The CDR3 nucleotides are TGTGCCAGCAGTTTAGCAGATCAGCCCCAGCATTTT.

The CDR3 region has the DNA TGTGCCAGCAGCTGGGGACAGGCGTCCGGAGAGACCCAGTACTTC. Translation: CASSWGQASGETQYF. The rearrangement joins TRBV7-6 to TRBJ2-5, with TRBD1 matching over 8 bases. V lost 4 bases to trimming and J lost 4 bases; unmatched junction nucleotides: 8. In germline, CDR1 is SGHVS, CDR2 FNYEAQ. The CDR3 runs 15 residues.

The chain couples TRBV5-6 to TRBJ2-6; no clear D. The CDR3 spans 14 residues. Germline V gene lookup returns CDR1 SGHDT and CDR2 YYEEEE. Trimming took 4 bases from V and 1 from J, leaving 6 bases between them. The CDR3 loop reads CASSRLSGANVLTF. As DNA, the CDR3 is TGTGCCAGCAGCCGTTTGTCTGGGGCCAACGTCCTGACTTTC.

The CDR3 is CASSQNREEKLFF. CDR3 DNA sequence: TGTGCCAGCAGCCAAAACAGGGAAGAAAAACTGTTTTTT. V gene TRBV16 combines with J gene TRBJ1-4, with a tentative D call TRBD1 (6 bases). Trimming pared 2 bases from V and 8 bases from J, leaving 9 bases between. Germline assignment: CDR1 KGHSY and CDR2 FQNENV. This CDR3 comprises 13 residues.

For the CDR3, the DNA is TGTGCCAGCAGCTTAGCTAGCGGGAGAGCAGATACGCAGTATTTT. Translated: CASSLASGRADTQYF. The chain carries TRBV7-2 and TRBJ2-3; TRBD2 matches 9 bases. The trim removed 0 bases at V and 4 bases at J, leaving 2 bases unmatched. This CDR3 contains 15 residues. Germline V gene lookup returns CDR1 SGHTA and CDR2 FQGNSA.

The chain couples TRBV9 to TRBJ2-1; tentative D call: TRBD2 (5 bases). The CDR3 is 13 residues long. V dropped 0 bases and J dropped 10 bases, with 11 bases sitting between them. CDR1 is SGDLS and CDR2 is YYNGEE in the germline V gene. CDR3: CASSVASRGEQFF. CDR3 nucleotide sequence: TGTGCCAGCAGCGTAGCTTCCCGCGGGGAGCAGTTCTTC.

The chain couples TRBV7-9 to TRBJ2-5; TRBD2 is a possible D gene (5 bases). V was pared by 5 bases and J by 5 bases, with 12 bases between. The CDR3 has 13 amino acids. Germline loops: CDR1 SEHNR, CDR2 FQNEAQ (reference sequence). The chain's CDR3 is CASSPSEAETQYF. For the CDR3, the DNA is TGTGCCAGCAGCCCCTCGGAGGCGGAGACCCAGTACTTC.

V usage is TRBV7-9 and J usage is TRBJ2-7; D might be TRBD2 (6 bases). Germline V lookup: CDR1 SEHNR, CDR2 FQNEAQ (reference sequence). V was trimmed by 5 bases and J by 2 bases, leaving 16 bases between them. The CDR3 consists of 15 residues. The CDR3 reads CASSDPLASAYEQYF. The DNA of the CDR3 is TGTGCCAGCAGCGACCCCCTTGCTAGCGCCTACGAGCAGTACTTC. The entire variable domain, with the rest obtained from reference TRBV7-9 and TRBJ2-7, is as follows: DTGVSQNPRHKITKRGQNVTFRCDPISEHNRLYWYRQTLGQGPEFLTYFQNEAQLEKSRLLSDRFSAERPKGSFSTLEIQRTEQGDSAMYLCASSDPLASAYEQYFGPGTRLTVT.

V usage is TRBV7-2 and J usage is TRBJ1-4; possible D gene TRBD1, 6 bases. The CDR3 extends over 15 amino acids. Germline CDR1 SGHTA, CDR2 FQGNSA. V was shortened by 4 bases and J by 0 bases, with 9 bases between the two germline ends. The CDR3 loop is CASSSGQSTNEKLFF. DNA of the CDR3: TGTGCCAGCAGCTCCGGACAGTCAACTAATGAAAAACTGTTTTTT.

The table lists this clone with a count of one. The chain combines TRBV28 with TRBJ1-2; 7 nucleotides agree with TRBD1. V dropped 3 bases and J dropped 0; count of bases not matched to a gene: 10. Germline CDR1 and CDR2: MDHEN and SYDVKM. This CDR3 spans 17 amino acids. CDR3 residues: CASSLLRGRATNYGYTF. The CDR3 coding sequence is TGTGCCAGCAGTTTGCTTAGGGGGCGAGCCACTAACTATGGCTACACCTTC.

The chain has TRBV19 and TRBJ1-5; D ambiguous. The germline gives CDR1 LNHDA, CDR2 SQIVND (reference sequence). This CDR3 is 16 amino acids long. V was shortened by 6 bases and J by 2 bases, with 17 bases between the two germline ends. The DNA of the CDR3 is TGTGCCAGTAGATATACCCGGGAGAGTGGCAATCAGCCCCAGCATTTT. It translates to CASRYTRESGNQPQHF.

J is TRBJ2-2 and V is TRBV19; 12 positions agree with TRBD2. CDR1 and CDR2 (germline): LNHDA, SQIVND (reference sequence). CDR3 length: 18 residues. The J segment lost 1 base and the V segment lost 5 bases, leaving 8 bases of the junction unmatched. DNA for the CDR3: TGTGCCAGTAGTGCCTCACTAGCGGGAGGTATGAACACCGGGGAGCTGTTTTTT. Translation: CASSASLAGGMNTGELFF.

This rearrangement joins TRBV6-5 to TRBJ2-3; 7 nucleotides align to TRBD1. Germline assignment: CDR1 MNHEY and CDR2 SVGAGI. Trimming cost V 5 bases and J 1 base; bases outside gene matches: 6. This CDR3 region has 15 residues. The CDR3 loop is CASSRRQGGTDTQYF. The CDR3 DNA reads TGTGCCAGCAGTAGACGACAGGGCGGCACAGATACGCAGTATTTT.